What follows describes a single TCR beta chain. The antigen it binds to is not known. Base qualities are not recorded, but no much larger clone differs from it by a single base. Blood samples were obtained from patients with leukemic cutaneous T cell lymphoma (Sezary syndrome) who were treated at a US cutaneous lymphoma program. Ficoll centrifugation was used to isolate peripheral blood mononuclear cells from the blood of patients. Its CDR3 holds 15 amino acids, cysteine through phenylalanine. CDR3 DNA is the only sequence kept; it has 45 bases, read in frame from the first base. The germline V gene encodes CDR1 SGDLS and CDR2 YYNGEE. V ends up 0 bases short and J 9 bases short, with an unmatched junction base count of 8. This sample was taken from a study of IL-32 and malignant T cell survival in cutaneous lymphoma (dated by TCRdb to the early 2020s). About the investigation overall: High-throughput TCR sequencing was used to test whether the TCR Vbeta+ T cells that survived in IL-32 cultures belonged to the malignant clone rather than being benign T cells with the same Vbeta. Samples from two CTCL donors were studied by high-throughput TCR sequencing, and IL-32beta was confirmed to support malignant T cell survival in vitro.

Using the QIAamp DNA Mini kit, genomic DNA was extracted and then profiled by immunoSEQ with 100-400 ng of DNA template. TCRdb holds this immuneACCESS table with in-frame rearrangements only. Some clones are missing; in checked studies, unresolved V genes explain under half, and the rest has no known cause. The sample has a few thousand clones on record, over 80% of them singletons. The ten most abundant clones make up just under 55% of the sample. Points the paper makes about the study in general: According to TCR sequencing, the TCRs of malignant T cells persisted after in vitro culture with IL-32beta. IL-32beta appeared to support malignant T cell survival in vitro by inducing large CD14+ antigen-presenting cells that reduced apoptosis. The methods did not state the exact culture duration for the TCR-sequenced samples. The kinetics of enhanced malignant T cell survival in culture varied somewhat between CTCL blood donors.

The sequence was collected from a human donor with cutaneous T cell lymphoma. The chain employs TRBV9 and TRBJ2-1; 8 junctional bases match TRBD2. Sequencing used blood, obtained on day 0. The DNA reads TGTGCCAGCAGCGTAGGGGGGACTAGTTATGGTGAGCAGTTCTTC. Its translation is CASSVGGTSYGEQFF.